This T cell receptor beta chain was sequenced for a study of shared clonotypes between healthy human individuals. Study-level results: Researchers sampled only blood; tissue repertoires likely differ.

As to this clone: Its antigen is undetermined.

Execution of the assay was at deep level. Generated by immunoSEQ multiplex PCR, the TCRdb table keeps only in-frame clones and is missing some. In the table there are approximately 480,000 clones, approximately 79% of which are singletons. Donors comprised only Caucasian adults living in Nashville, Tennessee. When samples were unsorted, around 83 million PBMCs were used for genomic DNA. This sequence originates from a woman between 40 and 55 years old in good health. Some clones in this sample may be carry-over from other donors' samples. Sample: PBMCs.

CDR3 nucleotide sequence: TGTGCCAGCAGCCGGGGCGGGAGTTCCTACAATGAGCAGTTCTTC. This sequence encodes CASSRGGSSYNEQFF. The chain is built from TRBV11-2 and TRBJ2-1; 7 bases map to TRBD2. Germline V lookup: CDR1 SGHAT, CDR2 FQNNGV. The CDR3 sequence is 15 residues long. The trim removed 5 bases at V and 1 base at J, leaving 5 bases unmatched.